The present entry profiles one T cell receptor beta chain with its context. TCRdb's table, derived via immunoSEQ multiplex PCR, lists solely in-frame clones and lacks some. The sample shows 150,000 to 180,000 clones, more than 75% of them seen only once. The data were taken from a study of T cell responses to AZD1222 COVID-19 vaccine. The CDR3 sequence is 16 residues long. CDR1 is LGHDT and CDR2 is YNNKEL in the germline V gene (reference sequence). V dropped 3 bases and J dropped 5; count of bases not matched to a gene: 8. Sequencing used peripheral blood, obtained on day 0 of AZD1222 vaccination. This clonotype was sampled from an adult in good health. V usage is TRBV3-1 (or the pseudogene TRBV3-2) and J usage is TRBJ2-5; the match to TRBD1 covers 11 bases. The CDR3 reads CASSHLTDRGHETQYF. In DNA, the CDR3 is TGTGCCAGCAGCCACCTGACGGACAGGGGGCACGAGACCCAGTACTTC.